A selection of T cell receptor beta chains follows, all from one sample in a study of T-cell memory formation after mild COVID-19. One entry per CDR3 protein results from TCRdb running MiXCR on the 5' RACE reads. The sample consists of about 130,000 distinct CDR3 sequences, about 17% of them appearing once. The sequencing sample was made of PBMCs or a T cell subset sorted from them (not recorded which). The receptors derive from a man between 18 and 35 years old who had mild COVID-19 (a few samples of this study predate the infection). Cell type and time point are not known. CDR3s include the opening cysteine and the closing phenylalanine or tryptophan. A D gene is named only where the DNA matches it firmly. Size is stated for part of the rows, as once, few or many counts, or as a class when the clone is expanded.

J gene: TRBJ2-1
clone size: few
D gene: NA
V gene: TRBV5-1
CDR3 DNA: TGCGCCAGCAGCGACCAACCGGGGGGCCATGGCAATGAGCAGTTCTTC
CDR3 protein: CASSDQPGGHGNEQFF

J gene: TRBJ1-2
clone size: NA
D gene: TRBD1
V gene: TRBV28
CDR3 DNA: TGTGCCAGCACCGGGGGAGGGACAGGGCTCCTCCTGGGCTATGGCTACACCTTC
CDR3 protein: CASTGGGTGLLLGYGYTF

J gene: TRBJ2-7
clone size: few
D gene: NA
V gene: TRBV4-3
CDR3 DNA: TGCGCCAGCAGCCGGAATTTCGAGAGGTACCCCTACGAGCAGTACTTC
CDR3 protein: CASSRNFERYPYEQYF

J gene: TRBJ2-3
clone size: NA
D gene: TRBD2
V gene: TRBV3-1
CDR3 DNA: TGTGCCAGCAGCCTCGGAGCTAGCGGGACCACAGATACGCAGTATTTT
CDR3 protein: CASSLGASGTTDTQYF

J gene: TRBJ2-7
clone size: NA
D gene: TRBD2
V gene: TRBV5-5
CDR3 DNA: TGTGCCAGCAGCTTGGGGACTAGCGGGGGGGTTCAGCAGTACTTC
CDR3 protein: CASSLGTSGGVQQYF

J gene: TRBJ1-4
clone size: few
D gene: NA
V gene: TRBV7-2
CDR3 DNA: TGTGCCAGCAGCAGAACAGGGCTGGCTAATGAAAAACTGTTTTTT
CDR3 protein: CASSRTGLANEKLFF

J gene: TRBJ2-1
clone size: NA
D gene: TRBD2
V gene: TRBV10-3
CDR3 DNA: TGTGCCATCAGTGTTTCGGACGGGAGGGATGAGCAGTTCTTC
CDR3 protein: CAISVSDGRDEQFF

J gene: TRBJ2-1
clone size: few
D gene: TRBD2
V gene: TRBV10-3
CDR3 DNA: TGTGCCATCAGTCCGGGGACTAGCGGGGGTCGTGAGCAGTTCTTC
CDR3 protein: CAISPGTSGGREQFF

J gene: TRBJ2-3
clone size: many
D gene: NA
V gene: TRBV12-3/TRBV12-4
CDR3 DNA: TGTGCCAGCAGTAAAAGCACAGATACGCAGTATTTT
CDR3 protein: CASSKSTDTQYF

J gene: TRBJ2-7
clone size: many
D gene: NA
V gene: TRBV7-2
CDR3 DNA: TGTGCCAGCAGCTTCATGGGGATTTACGAGCAGTACTTC
CDR3 protein: CASSFMGIYEQYF